The next 21 T cell receptor beta chains were all read from a single sample in a study of blood T cells in healthy people across ages (dated by TCRdb to the mid-2010s). Libraries came from 5' RACE. These reads were obtained on an Illumina HiSeq 2500. The second PCR ran for about 7 to 11 cycles and used a J-beta primer mix along with a sample-barcoded 5' primer. The public reads were run again by TCRdb, first through fastp at Q25 and then through MiXCR, and only productive beta chains were kept. Under each unique CDR3 protein, matching rows form one entry showing the most common genes and DNA. The sample table shows some 1.4 million distinct CDR3 sequences, and roughly 40% are seen once. The top ten hold 7% to 9% of the sample. Sequenced sample: blood. The receptors stem from a woman aged 18-29 years in good health.

The chain is built from TRBV29-1 and TRBJ2-5, with D possibly being TRBD1 (6 bases). V lost 7 bases and J lost 0, with 9 bases in between. The CDR3 is made up of 12 amino acids. In germline, CDR1 is SQVTM, CDR2 ANQGSEA. The CDR3 DNA reads TGCAGCGGCGGACAGAACCAAGAGACCCAGTACTTC. Translation: CSGGQNQETQYF.

The chain has TRBV12-3 or TRBV12-4 and TRBJ2-5; tentatively, D is TRBD1 (6 bases). The length of the CDR3 is 16 residues. V was cut by 2 bases and J by 3 bases, with 16 bases left in between. As DNA, the CDR3 is TGTGCCAGCAGTTTAAAAGGCCAGGGGTCAAAAGAGACCCAGTACTTC. Its protein product is CASSLKGQGSKETQYF.

The chain recombines TRBV27 with TRBJ2-7; D perhaps matches TRBD1 (5 bases). CDR1 and CDR2 (germline): MNHEY, SMNVEV (reference sequence). V shed 0 bases and J shed 5 bases, with 11 bases lying between them. The CDR3 extends over 14 amino acids. The CDR3 DNA sequence: TGTGCCAGCAGTTTATCAAGCAGGGTCCACGAGCAGTACTTC. Translating it yields CASSLSSRVHEQYF.

The chain is built from TRBV11-2 and TRBJ2-5; 7 bases agree with TRBD1. CDR1 is SGHAT and CDR2 is FQNNGV in the germline V gene. The CDR3 has 15 amino acids. The V and J ends lost 6 bases and 4 bases, in that order; junction bases with no gene match: 11. In DNA, the CDR3 is TGTGCCAGCAGAGCCGTCCGGGGACAGCTAGAGACCCAGTACTTC. Protein product: CASRAVRGQLETQYF.

This chain connects TRBV18 to TRBJ2-7; the D is unclear. This CDR3 is 16 amino acids long. The V gene lost 2 bases and the J gene lost 5 bases, with 19 bases spanning the gap. Looked up from germline, CDR1 is KGHSH and CDR2 is LQKENI. The DNA for the CDR3 is TGTGCCAGCTCACCAGAGGTCCCCGCTGAAGCTGACGAGCAGTACTTC. This encodes CASSPEVPAEADEQYF.

As for this clonotype: At one of its ends the junction is not consistent with the germline gene, which may arise from a read error. The chain links TRBV4-1 to TRBJ2-1; D is perhaps TRBD2 (7 bases). The CDR3 is 16 amino acids. The germline V gene has CDR1 MGHRA and CDR2 YSYEKL. CDR3 bases: TGCGCCAGCGGCCAAGAAGAATGGGGGGGCAGGGATGAGCAGTTCTTC. It codes for CASGQEEWGGRDEQFF.

V is TRBV5-1 and J is TRBJ1-6; 8 nucleotides align to TRBD1. CDR3 length equals 14 residues. V lost 3 bases to trimming and J lost 12 bases; unmatched junction nucleotides: 8. CDR1 is SGHRS and CDR2 is YFSETQ in the germline V gene. As DNA, the CDR3 is TGCGCCAGCAGCTCCGGGACAGGTGAAGTACCCCTCCACTTT. It codes for CASSSGTGEVPLHF.

The V and J genes are TRBV29-1 and TRBJ2-2, with TRBD1 matching 11 bases. The length of the CDR3 is 16 residues. The germline gives CDR1 SQVTM, CDR2 ANQGSEA. After removal of 5 bases from V and 4 bases from J, the junction contained 9 bases not matched to a gene. The CDR3 loop is CSVSIPGTGGTGELFF. The DNA for the CDR3 is TGCAGCGTTTCCATCCCCGGGACAGGGGGCACCGGGGAGCTGTTTTTT.

The chain couples TRBV30 to TRBJ1-2, with D tentatively TRBD1 (5 bases). The V and J ends lost 5 bases and 6 bases respectively, with 25 bases between them. Germline lookup yields CDR1 GTSNPN and CDR2 SVGIG (reference sequence). The CDR3 loop spans 16 amino acids. CDR3 DNA sequence: TGTGCCTGGCATGCCGGGACTCTCTTTAGCGGCAATGGCTACACCTTC. As protein: CAWHAGTLFSGNGYTF.

This chain joins TRBV4-1 and TRBJ2-7; 10 bases map to TRBD1. The germline V gene encodes CDR1 MGHRA and CDR2 YSYEKL. Losses at the gene ends were 2 bases for V and 5 bases for J; bases not matched to a gene: 3. The CDR3 runs 14 residues. As DNA, the CDR3 is TGCGCCAGCAGCCAAATCGGGACAGGGGACGAGCAGTACTTC. It codes for CASSQIGTGDEQYF.

The V call is TRBV7-3, the J call TRBJ2-5; 7 nucleotides line up with TRBD1. The J segment lost 11 bases and the V segment lost 5 bases, leaving 11 bases of the junction unmatched. The length of the CDR3 is 13 residues. Germline V lookup: CDR1 SGHTA, CDR2 FQGTGA. The CDR3 DNA reads TGTGCCAGCAGCGACGGGACAGACAATGAGCAGTACTTC. Its translation: CASSDGTDNEQYF.

V and J are TRBV6-4 and TRBJ2-1; unclear D gene. CDR1 is MRHNA and CDR2 is SNTAGT in the germline V gene. The CDR3 length is 14 residues. V was clipped by 0 bases and J by 9 bases, with 12 bases between them. The CDR3 DNA reads TGTGCCAGCAGTGACTCGCCGCGGTGGGGTGAGCAGTTCTTC. Protein: CASSDSPRWGEQFF.

This clonotype was recorded a few times. The V and J genes are TRBV12-3 or TRBV12-4 and TRBJ1-4; 7 bases line up with TRBD1. The CDR3 is made up of 16 amino acids. V was clipped by 3 bases and J by 6 bases; unmatched bases: 10. CDR3 amino acids: CASSLPPGQPYEKLFF. CDR3 sequence (DNA): TGTGCCAGCAGTTTGCCTCCGGGACAGCCTTATGAAAAACTGTTTTTT.

CDR3 in amino acids: CSARVTSGYSYNEQFF. CDR3 DNA: TGCAGTGCTAGAGTAACTAGCGGATACTCCTACAATGAGCAGTTCTTC. The rearrangement links TRBV20-1 to TRBJ2-1, with 8 bases aligning to TRBD2. This CDR3 spans 16 amino acids. CDR1 and CDR2 (germline): DFQATT, SNEGSKA (reference sequence). J was trimmed by 0 bases and V by 1 base; bases with no gene match: 5.

This clonotype was recorded a few times. The chain uses TRBV5-1 and TRBJ2-3; a weak D match, TRBD2 (7 bases). The CDR3 contains 17 residues. Germline-derived CDR1 and CDR2 are SGHRS and YFSETQ. Trimming took off 3 bases at V and 3 bases at J, with 20 bases between the two ends. The CDR3 sequence: CASSSEGRGRGTDTQYF. CDR3 nucleotides: TGCGCCAGCAGCTCCGAAGGGCGGGGGCGGGGGACAGATACGCAGTATTTT.

The CDR3 nucleotides are TGTGCCAGCAGTTCCATACTACTAGCGGGTCTTCACACAGATACGCAGTATTTT. Protein sequence: CASSSILLAGLHTDTQYF. The V and J genes are TRBV12-3 or TRBV12-4 and TRBJ2-3; 9 nucleotides line up with TRBD2. V gave up 4 bases and J gave up 2 bases; unmatched junction bases: 13. This CDR3 is built from 18 residues.

V is TRBV12-3 or TRBV12-4 and J is TRBJ2-7; 8 bases are a match to TRBD1. The ends lost 6 bases at V and 6 bases at J; junction bases unmatched: 10. The CDR3 is 14 amino acids. Written as DNA, the CDR3 is TGTGCCAGCAGCCTTGGACAGGGTTTCTTCGAGCAGTACTTC. Translation gives CASSLGQGFFEQYF.

This clonotype was counted only a few times. V and J are TRBV4-1 and TRBJ2-1; 9 bases are a match to TRBD1. From germline, CDR1 is MGHRA and CDR2 YSYEKL. There are 15 residues in the CDR3. V lost 4 bases and J lost 8; bases outside the gene matches: 9. The CDR3 region has the DNA TGCGCCAGCAGCCCAATTCCCAACAGGGGGCATGAGCAGTTCTTC. This codes for CASSPIPNRGHEQFF.

This clonotype was seen once. The chain is built from TRBV5-1 and TRBJ2-1; 9 bases fit TRBD2. TRBJ2-7 explains the end of the DNA better; the J call may be wrong. Germline CDR1 reads SGHRS; CDR2 reads YFSETQ. The CDR3 runs 15 residues. CDR3 in DNA: TGCGCCCCAGCAAGAAGTGGCGGGAGGGCCCACGAGCAGTACTTC. Translated, it gives CAPARSGGRAHEQYF.

This clonotype showed up just a few times. The gene calls are TRBV20-1 and TRBJ2-1; a possible D gene is TRBD2 (5 bases). Per the germline V gene, CDR1 is DFQATT and CDR2 is SNEGSKA (reference sequence). The ends were cut back, 6 bases at V and 0 bases at J, with 12 bases in the middle. The CDR3 has 14 amino acids. CDR3 coding DNA: TGCAGTGCCCCGAGGGAGACCTCCTACAATGAGCAGTTCTTC. Translating gives CSAPRETSYNEQFF.

The CDR3 region is CATSGAPPTHNEQFF. Here the CDR3 DNA reads TGTGCCACCAGTGGGGCCCCGCCCACACACAATGAGCAGTTCTTC. The V gene is TRBV24-1, the J gene TRBJ2-1; no reliable D call. Germline V lookup: CDR1 KGHDR, CDR2 SFDVKD. The CDR3 length is 15 residues. Trimming cost V 5 bases and J 5 bases, with 15 bases left between them.